These T cell receptor beta chains were read from a single sample in a study of blood T cell repertoires in COVID-19. Only in-frame clones appear in the TCRdb table, and some are missing; sequencing was by immunoSEQ multiplex PCR. The table has under 200,000 clones, about four fifths seen once. Sequencing was done on a sample of peripheral blood. Source of these receptors: a woman aged 40 to 50 with COVID-19, enrolled during active disease. Each CDR3 is given without its conserved first and last residue.

V gene,J gene,CDR3 protein
TRBV2,TRBJ2-1,ASTIGGGYNEQF
TRBV5-1,TRBJ2-3,ASKLRTDGTDTQY
TRBV11-1,TRBJ2-2,ASSLGETGELF
TRBV7-3,TRBJ2-7,ASSSKPGQGARYEQY
TRBV7-2,TRBJ2-2,ASPYSGTNTGELF
TRBV27,TRBJ2-7,ASSLDEADDEQY
TRBV29-1,TRBJ2-5,SVSGSVQETQY
TRBV10-3,TRBJ2-1,AISEKEIAESSYNEQF
TRBV12-3/TRBV12-4,TRBJ1-2,ASSLTDYYGYT
TRBV10-2,TRBJ1-2,ASSDSTGYYGYT
TRBV6-1,TRBJ2-3,ASSEVRGGVGSTDTQY
TRBV3-1/TRBV3-2,TRBJ2-7,ASSQRGSGYEQY
TRBV5-4,TRBJ1-2,ASSRGGASYGYT
TRBV6-4,TRBJ1-5,ASSEYINQPQH
TRBV25-1,TRBJ1-4,ASSEYIGAGTGAEKLF
TRBV6-5,TRBJ2-7,ASSYSFGLPYEQY
TRBV9,TRBJ2-2,ASSVEGTITGELF